This TCR beta chain was documented in a study of T cells in Graves' hyperthyroidism and ophthalmopathy. Study-wide results and caveats: Before onset, by a median of around 6.4 months, the model predicted ophthalmopathy.

The cohort's ophthalmopathy patients, a group with duration under 3 months, had a Clinical Activity Score of at least 3 and a NOSPECS grade of at least 4. Exclusions: uncontrolled infection, other autoimmune disease, pregnancy, lactation. PBMCs were derived from around 10 ml fresh peripheral blood. Many counts were recorded for this clonotype. Its target is unknown. This CDR3 is 11 amino acids long. CDR1 and CDR2 (germline): DFQATT, SNEGSKA (reference sequence). Trimming removed 3 bases at V and 6 bases at J, with 8 bases between. RNA transcripts provided the source from which TCR beta CDR3 regions were amplified. When the TCR CDR3 underwent first-round RT-PCR, the HTBI primer set was used. A single record per CDR3 protein comes from TCRdb applying MiXCR to the multiplex PCR reads. Altogether 400,000 or so distinct CDR3 sequences are present, 13% to 15% being singletons, with the ten largest covering about 19%.

What was sequenced was blood. The sequence was obtained from a woman in her twenties or thirties with Graves' ophthalmopathy. The rearrangement links TRBV20-1 to TRBJ1-1; D is possibly TRBD1 (6 bases). The chain's CDR3 is CSASRTAEAFF. The CDR3 coding sequence is TGCAGTGCTAGCCGGACAGCTGAAGCTTTCTTT.